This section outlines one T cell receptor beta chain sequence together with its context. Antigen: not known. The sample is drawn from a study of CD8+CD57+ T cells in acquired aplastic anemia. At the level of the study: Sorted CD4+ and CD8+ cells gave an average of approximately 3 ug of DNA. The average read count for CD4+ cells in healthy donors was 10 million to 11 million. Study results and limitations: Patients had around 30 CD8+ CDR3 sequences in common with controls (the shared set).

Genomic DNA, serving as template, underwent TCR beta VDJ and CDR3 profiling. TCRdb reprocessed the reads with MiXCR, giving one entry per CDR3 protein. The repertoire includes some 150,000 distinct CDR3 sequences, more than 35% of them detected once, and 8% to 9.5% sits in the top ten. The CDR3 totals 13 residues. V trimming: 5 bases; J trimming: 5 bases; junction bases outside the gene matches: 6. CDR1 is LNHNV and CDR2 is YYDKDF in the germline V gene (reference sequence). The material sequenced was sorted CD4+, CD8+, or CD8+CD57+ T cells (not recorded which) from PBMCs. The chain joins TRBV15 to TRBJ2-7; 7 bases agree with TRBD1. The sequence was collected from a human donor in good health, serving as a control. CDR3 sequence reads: CATSVQTGDEQYF. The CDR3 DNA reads TGTGCCACCAGCGTACAAACAGGGGACGAGCAGTACTTC. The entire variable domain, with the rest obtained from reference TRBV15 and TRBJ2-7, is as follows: DAMVIQNPRYQVTQFGKPVTLSCSQTLNHNVMYWYQQKSSQAPKLLFHYYDKDFNNEADTPDNFQSRRPNTSFCFLDIRSPGLGDTAMYLCATSVQTGDEQYFGPGTRLTVT.